The 24 T cell receptor beta chains presented below share a single source sample, sequenced in a study of T cell responses to AZD1222 COVID-19 vaccine. The table came from immunoSEQ multiplex PCR; TCRdb's copy has only in-frame clones and leaves some out. This sample carries 100,000 to 140,000 clones, about 93% of them seen once, and the ten largest clones take 5.5% to 7%. The sequences come from peripheral blood, collected 28 days after the second AZD1222 dose. Receptors originate from an adult who received the AZD1222 COVID-19 vaccine.

V is TRBV12-3 or TRBV12-4 and J is TRBJ2-5; D is unresolved. V was trimmed by 2 bases and J by 5 bases, leaving 9 bases between them. The CDR3 covers 13 residues. The CDR3 DNA sequence: TGTGCCAGCAGTTTACATGGGCGGGAGACCCAGTACTTC. This gives the protein CASSLHGRETQYF.

The rearrangement links TRBV6-2 or TRBV6-3 to TRBJ2-1; maybe TRBD2 (6 bases). In germline, CDR1 is MNHEY, CDR2 SVGEGT. V gave up 4 bases and J gave up 4 bases, with 14 bases separating them. The CDR3 has 15 amino acids. The CDR3 loop reads CASSSYSGYYNEQFF. In nucleotides, the CDR3 is TGTGCCAGCAGTTCCTATAGCGGCTATTACAATGAGCAGTTCTTC.

This chain connects TRBV5-5 to TRBJ2-5; D is ambiguous. The CDR3 length is 16 residues. From germline, CDR1 is SGHKS and CDR2 YYEKEE (reference sequence). The germline V and J ends were trimmed by 0 bases and 5 bases, with 17 bases remaining between them. The CDR3: CASSLDLQSYGETQYF. The DNA of the CDR3 is TGTGCCAGCAGCTTGGATCTGCAAAGCTATGGGGAGACCCAGTACTTC.

This clone showed up just once. This chain joins TRBV11-3 and TRBJ1-6; TRBD1 matches 8 bases. With V trimmed by 5 bases and J by 8 bases, 8 bases remained unmatched. The CDR3 consists of 15 residues. Germline CDR1 is SGHNT and CDR2 is YENEEA. The CDR3 loop reads CASSPWTGIYSPLHF. In DNA, the CDR3 is TGTGCCAGCAGCCCCTGGACAGGGATTTATTCACCCCTCCACTTT.

J is TRBJ2-5 and V is TRBV10-3; D is ambiguous. This CDR3 region has 13 residues. The V gene lost 10 bases and the J gene lost 5 bases, with 17 bases spanning the gap. Looked up from germline, CDR1 is ENHRY and CDR2 is SYGVKD. The CDR3 is CATKLDGAETQYF. In DNA, the CDR3 is TGTGCCACCAAACTTGACGGCGCCGAGACCCAGTACTTC.

The V call is TRBV6-4, the J call TRBJ2-1; possible D gene TRBD2, 7 bases. CDR1 is MRHNA and CDR2 is SNTAGT in the germline V gene. The CDR3 sequence is 16 residues long. Deletions cut 2 bases from V and 4 bases from J, with 15 bases between. The CDR3 DNA follows: TGTGCCAGCAGTGACGGTTCAGGGGAGGGTTACAATGAGCAGTTCTTC. Translating gives CASSDGSGEGYNEQFF.

The genes are TRBV7-2 and TRBJ1-3, with D perhaps TRBD1 (5 bases). Germline CDR1 reads SGHTA; CDR2 reads FQGNSA. The CDR3 length is 14 residues. The V end lost 3 bases, the J end lost 1 base, and 7 bases lay between the germline ends. This chain's CDR3 is CASSLGTSGNTIYF. In DNA form, the CDR3 reads TGTGCCAGCAGCTTGGGGACTTCTGGAAACACCATATATTTT. The complete variable domain, with remaining parts taken from reference TRBV7-2 and TRBJ1-3, reads GAGVSQSPSNKVTEKGKDVELRCDPISGHTALYWYRQSLGQGLEFLIYFQGNSAPDKSGLPSDRFSAERTGGSVSTLTIQRTQQEDSAVYLCASSLGTSGNTIYFGEGSWLTVV.

The chain links TRBV2 to TRBJ2-1; unclear D gene. The CDR3 length is 13 residues. V lost 7 bases and J lost 3, with 10 bases in between. Germline values: CDR1 SNHLY, CDR2 FYNNEI. CDR3 sequence reads: CASKGSLYNEQFF. CDR3 bases: TGTGCCAGCAAAGGCAGTCTCTACAATGAGCAGTTCTTC.

The gene calls are TRBV7-2 and TRBJ2-1, with 11 nucleotides matching TRBD2. The length of the CDR3 is 15 residues. The V gene's germline CDR1 is SGHTA and CDR2 FQGNSA. After removal of 3 bases from V and 4 bases from J, the junction contained 2 bases not matched to a gene. The CDR3 nucleotides read TGTGCCAGCAGCTTGACTAGCGGGGTTTACAATGAGCAGTTCTTC. The encoded protein is CASSLTSGVYNEQFF. The entire variable domain, with the rest obtained from reference TRBV7-2 and TRBJ2-1, is as follows: GAGVSQSPSNKVTEKGKDVELRCDPISGHTALYWYRQSLGQGLEFLIYFQGNSAPDKSGLPSDRFSAERTGGSVSTLTIQRTQQEDSAVYLCASSLTSGVYNEQFFGPGTRLTVL.

The rearrangement uses TRBV5-4 and TRBJ1-2; D ambiguous. CDR1 and CDR2 (germline): SGHNT, YYREEE (reference sequence). This CDR3 spans 14 amino acids. Trimming pared 0 bases from V and 3 bases from J, leaving 9 bases between. The CDR3 coding sequence is TGTGCCAGCAGCTTGGAGCCGGGAGACTATGGCTACACCTTC. Its translation is CASSLEPGDYGYTF.

The chain has TRBV13 and TRBJ1-1; D call uncertain. The V gene lost 5 bases and the J gene lost 4 bases, with 17 bases spanning the gap. This CDR3 is built from 15 residues. The V gene's germline CDR1 is PRHDT and CDR2 FYEKMQ (reference sequence). The CDR3: CASSPRGEGSTEAFF. The CDR3 bases are TGTGCCAGCAGCCCCCGAGGTGAGGGCTCCACTGAAGCTTTCTTT. Full variable domain (missing parts from reference TRBV13 and TRBJ1-1): AAGVIQSPRHLIKEKRETATLKCYPIPRHDTVYWYQQGPGQDPQFLISFYEKMQSDKGSIPDRFSAQQFSDYHSELNMSSLELGDSALYFCASSPRGEGSTEAFFGQGTRLTVV.

The rearrangement links TRBV5-4 to TRBJ2-2; 12 bases map to TRBD2. V dropped 2 bases and J dropped 2; count of bases not matched to a gene: 1. CDR3 length equals 16 residues. CDR1 SGHNT and CDR2 YYREEE come from the germline V gene (reference sequence). This CDR3 is CASSFGLAGNTGELFF. The CDR3 nucleotides read TGTGCCAGCAGCTTTGGACTAGCGGGAAACACCGGGGAGCTGTTTTTT.

The chain combines TRBV18 with TRBJ1-1; no reliable D call. CDR1 and CDR2 (germline): KGHSH, LQKENI. This CDR3 has 14 residues. Trimming took 2 bases from V and 1 from J, leaving 8 bases between them. The CDR3 loop is CASSPAGRNTEAFF. The CDR3 DNA sequence: TGTGCCAGCTCACCAGCTGGCAGGAACACTGAAGCTTTCTTT. Full variable domain (remainder filled in from reference TRBV18 and TRBJ1-1): NAGVMQNPRHLVRRRGQEARLRCSPMKGHSHVYWYRQLPEEGLKFMVYLQKENIIDESGMPKERFSAEFPKEGPSILRIQQVVRGDSAAYFCASSPAGRNTEAFFGQGTRLTVV.

The chain uses TRBV6-5 and TRBJ1-1; TRBD1 matches 8 bases. V shed 7 bases, J shed 2 bases, and the junction held 9 bases outside the gene matches. CDR3 length: 15 amino acids. Germline loops: CDR1 MNHEY, CDR2 SVGAGI. In DNA, the CDR3 is TGTGCCAGCACCAAGACAGGGGTCCTCAACACTGAAGCTTTCTTT. As protein: CASTKTGVLNTEAFF.

V and J are TRBV28 and TRBJ1-2, with D tentatively TRBD1 (5 bases). The CDR3 loop spans 13 amino acids. V lost 9 bases and J lost 8, with 19 bases in between. The V gene's germline CDR1 is MDHEN and CDR2 SYDVKM. The CDR3 reads CASYGTTIGGYTF. Written as DNA, the CDR3 is TGTGCCAGTTACGGGACTACGATCGGGGGCTACACCTTC.

V usage is TRBV6-1 and J usage is TRBJ1-5; no clear D gene. V was clipped by 4 bases and J by 0 bases, with 22 bases between them. Germline lookup yields CDR1 MNHNS and CDR2 SASEGT. This CDR3 region has 19 residues. The CDR3 here is CASSGSHPWQILSNQPQHF. For the CDR3, the DNA is TGTGCCAGCAGTGGGTCCCATCCCTGGCAGATCCTTAGCAATCAGCCCCAGCATTTT.

The chain combines TRBV24-1 with TRBJ2-1; 8 positions match TRBD1. V lost 5 bases, J lost 4 bases, and 6 bases stayed unmatched. From germline, CDR1 is KGHDR and CDR2 SFDVKD. This CDR3 spans 15 amino acids. CDR3 sequence (DNA): TGTGCCACCAGTGCCCCCGGGACAGGTTACAATGAGCAGTTCTTC. This gives the protein CATSAPGTGYNEQFF.

J is TRBJ1-2 and V is TRBV3-1 (or the pseudogene TRBV3-2), with a weak D call TRBD1 (6 bases). Germline V gene data show CDR1 as LGHDT and CDR2 as YNNKEL (reference sequence). Trimming cost V 0 bases and J 5 bases, with 16 bases left between them. This CDR3 comprises 16 residues. CDR3 protein: CASSQEAVRDTYGYTF. The DNA of the CDR3 is TGTGCCAGCAGCCAAGAGGCTGTGCGGGACACATATGGCTACACCTTC.

The chain links TRBV19 to TRBJ2-3, with D perhaps given as TRBD1 or TRBD2 (5 bases each). This CDR3 has 15 amino acids. Trimming took off 3 bases at V and 2 bases at J, with 12 bases between the two ends. Germline CDR1 reads LNHDA; CDR2 reads SQIVND (reference sequence). The CDR3 spells CASSISRDPTDTQYF. The CDR3 DNA follows: TGTGCCAGTAGTATTTCCCGGGACCCCACAGATACGCAGTATTTT.

The chain employs TRBV15 and TRBJ2-1, with TRBD2 identical over 11 bases. This CDR3 has 16 amino acids. Trimming took 4 bases from V and 8 from J; bases not matched to a gene: 10. Germline values: CDR1 LNHNV, CDR2 YYDKDF (reference sequence). The CDR3 spells CATSTLAGGPSYEQFF. In DNA form, the CDR3 reads TGTGCCACCAGCACCTTAGCGGGAGGGCCCTCGTATGAGCAGTTCTTC.

This clone was seen only a few times. The gene calls are TRBV20-1 and TRBJ1-6, with D unclear. Looked up from germline, CDR1 is DFQATT and CDR2 is SNEGSKA (reference sequence). Deletions cut 3 bases from V and 5 bases from J, with 14 bases between. The CDR3 contains 15 residues. The CDR3 here is CSASSGGLHNSPLHF. CDR3 DNA sequence: TGCAGTGCTAGTAGTGGAGGGCTACATAATTCACCCCTCCACTTT.

This chain uses TRBV6-5 with TRBJ1-5; D may be TRBD1 (5 bases). The CDR3 is made up of 15 amino acids. From germline, CDR1 is MNHEY and CDR2 SVGAGI. Trimming cost V 0 bases and J 6 bases, with 12 bases left between them. CDR3 loop: CASSYSGQLSQPQHF. The CDR3 DNA sequence: TGTGCCAGCAGTTACTCGGGGCAACTTAGTCAGCCCCAGCATTTT.

The genes are TRBV12-3 or TRBV12-4 and TRBJ1-1; weak D call: TRBD1 (5 bases). This CDR3 spans 12 amino acids. V lost 3 bases, J lost 6 bases, and 8 bases lay in between. The CDR3 is CASSLGEAEAFF. The CDR3 region has the DNA TGTGCCAGCAGTTTGGGGGAGGCTGAAGCTTTCTTT.

J is TRBJ2-3 and V is TRBV6-5; D possibly uses TRBD1 or TRBD2 (5 bases each). Germline V gene data show CDR1 as MNHEY and CDR2 as SVGAGI. The CDR3 covers 15 residues. Trimming stripped 6 bases from V and 0 bases from J, with 13 bases between. The CDR3 loop is CASSLGGASTDTQYF. DNA of the CDR3: TGTGCCAGCAGCCTTGGGGGAGCTAGCACAGATACGCAGTATTTT.